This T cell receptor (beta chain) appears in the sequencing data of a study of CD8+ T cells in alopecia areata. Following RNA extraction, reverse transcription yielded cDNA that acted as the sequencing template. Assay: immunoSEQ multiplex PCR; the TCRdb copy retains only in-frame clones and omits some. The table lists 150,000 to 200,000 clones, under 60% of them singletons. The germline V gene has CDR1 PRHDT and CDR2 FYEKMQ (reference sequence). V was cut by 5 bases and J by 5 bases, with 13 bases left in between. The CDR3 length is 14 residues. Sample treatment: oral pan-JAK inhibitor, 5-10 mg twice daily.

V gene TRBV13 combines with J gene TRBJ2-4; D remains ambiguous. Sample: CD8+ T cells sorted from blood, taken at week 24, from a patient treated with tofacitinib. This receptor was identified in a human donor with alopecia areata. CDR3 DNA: TGTGCCAGCAGCACCAGACTTTCCCAAAACATTCAGTACTTC. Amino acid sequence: CASSTRLSQNIQYF.